The 16 T cell receptor beta chains below were found in one sample sequenced in a study of blood T cell repertoires in COVID-19 (dated by TCRdb to 2018 to 2021). To prepare the library, the immunoSEQ multiplex PCR assay was applied. TCRdb took this table from immuneACCESS and kept in-frame rearrangements with V and J called. Such tables lack part of the clones; where checked against another copy, unresolved V genes explain under half of the gap, and the rest is unexplained. Recorded for this sample are around 480,000 clones; about nine tenths of them occurred a single time. The ten largest clones take up approximately 0.7% of the sample. The specimen was PBMCs or T cells enriched from blood (not recorded which). The origin of the receptors is a woman younger than 35 who had recovered from COVID-19.

The rearrangement joins TRBV4-1 to TRBJ2-3, with TRBD1 identical over 7 bases. Germline CDR1 MGHRA, CDR2 YSYEKL. With 0 bases clipped from V and 2 bases from J, the junction kept 2 bases outside the gene matches. The CDR3 totals 15 residues. CDR3 nucleotides: TGCGCCAGCAGCCAAGAAGGGACAGACACAGATACGCAGTATTTT. The encoded protein is CASSQEGTDTDTQYF.

The chain couples TRBV30 to TRBJ2-7, with TRBD1 matching over 9 bases. The V gene end was trimmed by 3 bases and the J gene end by 0 bases; junction bases not matched to a gene: 6. Germline CDR1 and CDR2: GTSNPN and SVGIG (reference sequence). This CDR3 has 15 amino acids. The CDR3 nucleotides read TGTGCCTGGAGCGCCGACAGGGGGATCTCCTACGAGCAGTACTTC. Its protein product is CAWSADRGISYEQYF.

The J gene is TRBJ2-2, the V gene TRBV27; no firm D call. CDR3 length: 13 residues. Trimming took 1 base from V and 4 from J, leaving 4 bases between them. Looked up from germline, CDR1 is MNHEY and CDR2 is SMNVEV (reference sequence). CDR3 sequence: CASSLFITGELFF. DNA for the CDR3: TGTGCCAGCAGTTTATTCATCACCGGGGAGCTGTTTTTT.

The genes are TRBV15 and TRBJ2-4; perhaps TRBD2 as D (5 bases). The CDR3 runs 15 residues. Per the germline V gene, CDR1 is LNHNV and CDR2 is YYDKDF (reference sequence). The V end was cut by 1 base, the J end by 8 bases, with 15 bases between. Here the CDR3 reads CATSRVTGVKDIQYF. Written as DNA, the CDR3 is TGTGCCACCAGCAGAGTGACCGGGGTCAAGGACATTCAGTACTTC.

V usage is TRBV7-6 and J usage is TRBJ1-1, with a weak D call TRBD1 (5 bases). The CDR3 runs to 13 residues. Trimming stripped 5 bases from V and 1 base from J, with 8 bases between. Germline values: CDR1 SGHVS, CDR2 FNYEAQ. The CDR3 DNA follows: TGTGCCAGCAGCCGGGGGGGGAACACTGAAGCTTTCTTT. Protein sequence: CASSRGGNTEAFF.

A remark on this clone: The sample has other DNA sequences that encode this CDR3 too. The chain uses TRBV30 and TRBJ2-5; D gene unclear. Trimming stripped 0 bases from V and 1 base from J, with 6 bases between. Germline V lookup: CDR1 GTSNPN, CDR2 SVGIG (reference sequence). This CDR3 comprises 13 residues. The CDR3 loop reads CAWSVAVQETQYF. The CDR3 DNA reads as TGTGCCTGGAGTGTGGCGGTCCAAGAGACCCAGTACTTC.

The chain recombines TRBV2 with TRBJ1-2; D remains ambiguous. Germline CDR1 and CDR2: SNHLY and FYNNEI. The CDR3 is 13 residues long. V lost 2 bases and J 1 base, leaving 5 bases between the germline ends. The CDR3 loop is CASSESVNYGYTF. The DNA for the CDR3 is TGTGCCAGCAGTGAATCGGTTAACTATGGCTACACCTTC.

CDR3 nucleotide sequence: TGTGCCAGCAGTTTCAGTGGGGAGCTGGACGGCTACACCTTC. It specifies CASSFSGELDGYTF. The V and J genes are TRBV28 and TRBJ1-2; D gene ambiguous. The germline CDR1 and CDR2 sequences are MDHEN and SYDVKM. The length of the CDR3 is 14 residues. V was trimmed by 3 bases and J by 8 bases, leaving 16 bases between them.

The chain joins TRBV15 to TRBJ2-3; TRBD2 matches at 14 bases. J was trimmed by 8 bases and V by 6 bases; bases with no gene match: 7. Germline lookup yields CDR1 LNHNV and CDR2 YYDKDF (reference sequence). The CDR3 is 15 residues long. The CDR3 DNA sequence: TGTGCCACCAGTTTGGGACTAGCGGGGGTTGGTACGCAGTATTTT. Translating it yields CATSLGLAGVGTQYF.

The rearrangement joins TRBV7-9 to TRBJ2-3; 9 bases map to TRBD2. CDR1 is SEHNR and CDR2 is FQNEAQ in the germline V gene (reference sequence). CDR3 size: 17 residues. After removal of 6 bases from V and 1 base from J, the junction contained 11 bases not matched to a gene. CDR3 residues: CASRRTIGGGGTDTQYF. The CDR3 DNA follows: TGTGCCAGCAGACGTACGATTGGCGGGGGGGGCACAGATACGCAGTATTTT.

This chain links TRBV15 with TRBJ1-4, with 7 bases aligning to TRBD1. The germline CDR1 and CDR2 sequences are LNHNV and YYDKDF (reference sequence). V shed 4 bases and J 3 bases; nucleotides not matched to a gene: 8. The CDR3 is 16 amino acids. The CDR3 DNA sequence: TGTGCCACCAGCACCTTCGGGACAGATTCTAATGAAAAACTGTTTTTT. Protein sequence: CATSTFGTDSNEKLFF.

This rearrangement joins TRBV10-3 to TRBJ1-5, with D unresolved. Germline CDR1 is ENHRY and CDR2 is SYGVKD. The V gene lost 6 bases and the J gene lost 4 bases, with 10 bases spanning the gap. This CDR3 has 13 amino acids. The CDR3 reads CAIRGVLNQPQHF. The CDR3 coding sequence is TGTGCCATCAGGGGAGTATTAAATCAGCCCCAGCATTTT.

The V and J genes are TRBV28 and TRBJ1-6; no reliable D call. The germline V and J ends were trimmed by 8 bases and 7 bases, with 15 bases remaining between them. The CDR3 loop spans 14 amino acids. CDR1 and CDR2 from the germline V gene are MDHEN and SYDVKM. The CDR3 region has the DNA TGTGCCAGCGCGCGGGTGGGAGGGAATTCACCCCTCCACTTT. It specifies CASARVGGNSPLHF. The complete variable domain, with remaining parts taken from reference TRBV28 and TRBJ1-6, reads DVKVTQSSRYLVKRTGEKVFLECVQDMDHENMFWYRQDPGLGLRLIYFSYDVKMKEKGDIPEGYSVSREKKERFSLILESASTNQTSMYLCASARVGGNSPLHFGNGTRLTVT.

CDR3 in DNA: TGCGCCAGCAGCCCGGTTCAGGGGAACACTGAAGCTTTCTTT. This codes for CASSPVQGNTEAFF. The genes are TRBV5-1 and TRBJ1-1; TRBD1 might be the D (5 bases). Germline-derived CDR1 and CDR2 are SGHRS and YFSETQ. V was shortened by 4 bases and J by 1 base, with 11 bases between the two germline ends. CDR3 size: 14 residues.

The rearrangement links TRBV12-3 or TRBV12-4 to TRBJ1-2, with D maybe TRBD1 (5 bases). The CDR3 extends over 13 amino acids. Trimming removed 4 bases from V and 3 bases from J, with 9 bases in between. The CDR3 nucleotides read TGTGCCAGCAGTTCCCTGACAGACTATGGCTACACCTTC. Protein sequence: CASSSLTDYGYTF.

The chain combines TRBV3-1 (or the pseudogene TRBV3-2) with TRBJ1-4; 9 nucleotides align to TRBD1. Looked up from germline, CDR1 is LGHDT and CDR2 is YNNKEL (reference sequence). The CDR3 extends over 14 amino acids. The V gene end was trimmed by 4 bases and the J gene end by 8 bases; junction bases not matched to a gene: 5. CDR3 nucleotide sequence: TGTGCCAGCAGCCGCTCGACAGGGGGAGAAAAACTGTTTTTT. This translates into CASSRSTGGEKLFF.